A single sample gave rise to the 8 T cell receptor beta chains below, sequenced in a study of T cell responses to AZD1222 COVID-19 vaccine. Profiled with immunoSEQ multiplex PCR; TCRdb holds only in-frame clones, not every one. The sample has 140,000 to 150,000 clones, about 93% seen once. The source material was peripheral blood, sampled on day 0 of AZD1222 vaccination. The receptors were gathered from an adult in good health.

This chain uses TRBV7-3 with TRBJ2-3; 7 bases line up with TRBD2. The CDR3 is 16 amino acids. V shed 2 bases and J 4 bases; nucleotides not matched to a gene: 9. CDR1 and CDR2 from the germline V gene are SGHTA and FQGTGA. In DNA form, the CDR3 reads TGTGCCAGCAGCTTACGGGGCGGGGCGGGGGCAGATACGCAGTATTTT. Its protein is CASSLRGGAGADTQYF. The full variable domain, in which reference TRBV7-3 and TRBJ2-3 provide the parts outside the CDR3, is GAGVSQTPSNKVTEKGKYVELRCDPISGHTALYWYRQSLGQGPEFLIYFQGTGAADDSGLPNDRFFAVRPEGSVSTLKIQRTERGDSAVYLCASSLRGGAGADTQYFGPGTRLTVL.

V is TRBV27 and J is TRBJ1-2, with D possibly matching TRBD1 (5 bases). The CDR3 totals 14 residues. From germline, CDR1 is MNHEY and CDR2 SMNVEV (reference sequence). V shed 5 bases and J shed 3 bases, with 13 bases lying between them. The CDR3 here is CASSRGLTDYGYTF. The CDR3 nucleotides read TGTGCCAGCAGTCGTGGCTTGACAGACTATGGCTACACCTTC.

The rearrangement joins TRBV13 to TRBJ2-5, with a tentative D call TRBD2 (7 bases). V was pared by 5 bases and J by 2 bases, with 21 bases between. CDR3 size: 17 residues. CDR1 is PRHDT and CDR2 is FYEKMQ in the germline V gene (reference sequence). Here the CDR3 reads CASSVSGWRGPQETQYF. In DNA, the CDR3 is TGTGCCAGCAGCGTATCGGGGTGGCGGGGGCCTCAAGAGACCCAGTACTTC.

This chain connects TRBV2 to TRBJ1-2, with D hard to call. Per germline, CDR1 SNHLY and CDR2 FYNNEI. CDR3 length: 15 amino acids. Trimming pared 6 bases from V and 6 bases from J, leaving 20 bases between. The CDR3 DNA reads as TGTGCCAGCAGACCTACGACTTTATCTGCTAATGGCTACACCTTC. Amino acids: CASRPTTLSANGYTF.

V gene TRBV7-9 combines with J gene TRBJ1-2; no definite D call. The CDR3 covers 10 residues. V was trimmed by 2 bases and J by 8 bases, leaving 3 bases between them. Per germline, CDR1 SEHNR and CDR2 FQNEAQ (reference sequence). The CDR3 DNA reads as TGTGCCAGCAGCTTACGGGGCTACACCTTC. Translating it yields CASSLRGYTF.

V usage is TRBV30 and J usage is TRBJ2-2; D unresolved. CDR3 size: 15 residues. V dropped 2 bases and J dropped 3 bases, with 13 bases sitting between them. Germline CDR1 GTSNPN, CDR2 SVGIG (reference sequence). The CDR3 here is CAWSRLRRDTGELFF. The DNA of the CDR3 is TGTGCCTGGAGTCGTTTACGAAGGGACACCGGGGAGCTGTTTTTT.

The chain joins TRBV6-2 or TRBV6-3 to TRBJ2-7; 8 bases agree with TRBD1. CDR3 length: 14 residues. V lost 6 bases and J lost 4; bases outside the gene matches: 8. Germline assignment: CDR1 MNHEY and CDR2 SVGEGT. The CDR3 loop reads CASSRDRTLYEQYF. The CDR3 bases are TGTGCCAGCAGCCGGGACAGGACACTTTACGAGCAGTACTTC.

This chain connects TRBV12-3 or TRBV12-4 to TRBJ1-2; TRBD1 might be the D (5 bases). The CDR3 runs 13 residues. Trimming took 6 bases from V and 3 from J, leaving 11 bases between them. The CDR3 DNA reads TGTGCCAGCAGCCCCAGGGAGGACTATGGCTACACCTTC. This translates into CASSPREDYGYTF.